The source of this TCR beta chain is a study of CD8 T cells in Susac syndrome. About the study: Among the sequenced Susac syndrome patients, roughly 6 had active disease while eight or nine were in remission. Findings of the study overall: Expansion of clones was not seen in the CD4+ T cell repertoires of Susac syndrome.

With random hexamers, reverse transcription was performed on roughly 0.45 to 1 ug of RNA. TCRdb independently ran MiXCR on the immunoSEQ multiplex PCR reads; one entry per CDR3 protein. The data contain 80,000 or so distinct CDR3 sequences, about 93% of them singletons. The germline V gene has CDR1 KGHSH and CDR2 LQKENI. The CDR3 runs to 15 residues. The V end was cut by 3 bases, the J end by 3 bases, with 14 bases between. This clonotype was counted a single time. Its antigen is unknown. Sequencing was done on a sample of CD4+ T cells from PBMCs. V usage is TRBV18 and J usage is TRBJ2-5, with D perhaps being TRBD1 or TRBD2 (6 bases each). The clonotype originates from a human donor with Susac syndrome. The CDR3 region has the DNA TGTGCCAGCTCACCGACCAGGGGAGGAGAAGAGACCCAGTACTTC. This gives the protein CASSPTRGGEETQYF.